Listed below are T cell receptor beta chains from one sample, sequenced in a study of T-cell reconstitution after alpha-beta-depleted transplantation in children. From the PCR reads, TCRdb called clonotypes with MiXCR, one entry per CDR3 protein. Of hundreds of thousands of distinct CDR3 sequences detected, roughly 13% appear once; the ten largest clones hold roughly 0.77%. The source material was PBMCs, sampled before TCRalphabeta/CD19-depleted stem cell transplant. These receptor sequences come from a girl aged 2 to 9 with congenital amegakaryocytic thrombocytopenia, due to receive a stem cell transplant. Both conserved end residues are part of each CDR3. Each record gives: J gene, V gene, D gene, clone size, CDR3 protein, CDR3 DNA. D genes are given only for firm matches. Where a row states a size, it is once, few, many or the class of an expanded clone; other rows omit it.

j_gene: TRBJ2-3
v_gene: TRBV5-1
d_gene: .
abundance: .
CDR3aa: CASSSGGQLTNTQYF
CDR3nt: TGCGCCAGCAGCTCTGGCGGACAGCTTACCAATACGCAGTATTTT

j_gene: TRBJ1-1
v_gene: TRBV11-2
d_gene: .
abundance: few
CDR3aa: CASSSVQKNTEAFF
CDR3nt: TGTGCCAGCAGTTCAGTCCAGAAGAACACTGAAGCTTTCTTT

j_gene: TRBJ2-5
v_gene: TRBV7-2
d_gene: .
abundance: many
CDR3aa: CASSSGLERETQYF
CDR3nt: TGTGCCAGCAGTTCAGGACTGGAACGAGAGACCCAGTACTTC

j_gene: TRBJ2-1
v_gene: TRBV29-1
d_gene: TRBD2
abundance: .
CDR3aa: CSVTKTSGSYNEQFF
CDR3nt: TGCAGCGTAACTAAGACTAGCGGGTCTTACAATGAGCAGTTCTTC

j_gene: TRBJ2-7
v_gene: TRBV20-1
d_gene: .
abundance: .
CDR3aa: CSAEDLFEQYF
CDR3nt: TGCAGTGCTGAGGACCTTTTTGAGCAGTACTTC

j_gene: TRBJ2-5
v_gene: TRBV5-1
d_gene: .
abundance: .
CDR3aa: CATSKGIAGETQYF
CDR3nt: TGCGCCACCTCCAAAGGAATAGCTGGGGAGACCCAGTACTTC

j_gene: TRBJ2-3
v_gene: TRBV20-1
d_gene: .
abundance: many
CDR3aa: CSARGTTDTQYF
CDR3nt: TGCAGTGCTAGAGGGACGACAGATACGCAGTATTTT

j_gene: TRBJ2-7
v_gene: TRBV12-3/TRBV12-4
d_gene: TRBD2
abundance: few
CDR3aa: CASRGSGKSYEQYF
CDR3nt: TGTGCCTCCAGGGGTAGCGGGAAGTCCTACGAGCAGTACTTC

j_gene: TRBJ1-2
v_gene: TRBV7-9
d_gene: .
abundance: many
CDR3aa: CASSLVAGTPYGYTF
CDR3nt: TGTGCCAGCAGCTTGGTGGCGGGCACGCCCTATGGCTACACCTTC

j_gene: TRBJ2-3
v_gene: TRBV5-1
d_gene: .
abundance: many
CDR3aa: CASSLERSPDTQYF
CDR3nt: TGCGCCAGCAGCTTGGAGCGTAGCCCAGATACGCAGTATTTT

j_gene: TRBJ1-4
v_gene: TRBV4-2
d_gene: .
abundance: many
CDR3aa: CASSQGSNEKLFF
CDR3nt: TGTGCCAGCAGCCAAGGGAGTAATGAAAAACTGTTTTTT

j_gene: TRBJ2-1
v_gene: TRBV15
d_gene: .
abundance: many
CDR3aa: CATSSRSLRLLDEQFF
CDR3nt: TGTGCCACCAGCAGCCGATCACTTCGTTTGCTCGATGAGCAGTTCTTC

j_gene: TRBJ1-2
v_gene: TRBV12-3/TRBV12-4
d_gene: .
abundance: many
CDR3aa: CASSLVDKGVYGYTF
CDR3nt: TGTGCCAGCAGTTTAGTAGACAAGGGGGTCTATGGCTACACCTTC

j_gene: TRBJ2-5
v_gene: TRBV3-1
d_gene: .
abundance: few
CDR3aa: CASSQVVPGLEETQYF
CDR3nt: TGTGCCAGCAGCCAAGTCGTCCCGGGACTCGAAGAGACCCAGTACTTC

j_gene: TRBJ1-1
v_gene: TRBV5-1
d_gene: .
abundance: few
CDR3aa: CASSPGDTEAFF
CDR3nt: TGCGCCAGCAGCCCGGGGGACACTGAAGCTTTCTTT

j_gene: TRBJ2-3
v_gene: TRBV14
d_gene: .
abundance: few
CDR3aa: CASSHETYWGSASQYF
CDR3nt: TGTGCCAGCAGCCACGAAACTTACTGGGGGAGCGCCTCGCAGTATTTT

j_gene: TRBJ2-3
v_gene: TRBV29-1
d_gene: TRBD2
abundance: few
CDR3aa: CSIWLAGDTQYF
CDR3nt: TGCAGCATTTGGCTAGCGGGAGATACGCAGTATTTT

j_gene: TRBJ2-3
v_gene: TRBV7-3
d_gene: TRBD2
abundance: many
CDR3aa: CASSLKLAADTQYF
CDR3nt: TGTGCCAGCAGCTTAAAACTAGCGGCAGATACGCAGTATTTT

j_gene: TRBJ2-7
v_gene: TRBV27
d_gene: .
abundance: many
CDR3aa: CASSLSGILYEQYF
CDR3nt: TGTGCCAGCAGTTTATCAGGGATCCTCTACGAGCAGTACTTC

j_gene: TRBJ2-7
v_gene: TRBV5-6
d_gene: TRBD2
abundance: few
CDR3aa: CASSYTTSGRTYEQYF
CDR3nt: TGTGCCAGCAGCTATACCACTAGCGGGAGGACGTACGAGCAGTACTTC

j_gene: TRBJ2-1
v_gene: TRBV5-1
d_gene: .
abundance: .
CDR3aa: CARSLTRTNNEQFF
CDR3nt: TGCGCCAGGAGCCTGACTAGGACCAACAATGAGCAGTTCTTC

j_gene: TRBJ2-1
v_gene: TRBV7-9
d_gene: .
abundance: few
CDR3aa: CASSLGTVTYNEQFF
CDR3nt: TGTGCCAGCAGCTTAGGGACAGTCACATACAATGAGCAGTTCTTC

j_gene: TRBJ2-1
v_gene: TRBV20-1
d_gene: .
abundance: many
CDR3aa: CSAREVEGTGNEQFF
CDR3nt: TGCAGTGCTAGAGAGGTGGAGGGTACGGGCAATGAGCAGTTCTTC

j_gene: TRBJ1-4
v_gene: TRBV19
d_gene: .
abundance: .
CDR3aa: CASKDGSTNEKLFF
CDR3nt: TGTGCCAGTAAGGACGGATCAACTAATGAAAAACTGTTTTTT

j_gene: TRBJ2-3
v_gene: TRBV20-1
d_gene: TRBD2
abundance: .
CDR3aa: CSAEVAGISTDTQYF
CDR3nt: TGCAGTGCCGAGGTAGCGGGGATTAGCACAGATACGCAGTATTTT

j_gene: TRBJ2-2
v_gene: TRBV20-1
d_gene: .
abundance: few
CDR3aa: CSATKSWGRNGELFF
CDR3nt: TGCAGTGCTACAAAATCCTGGGGTAGAAACGGGGAGCTGTTTTTT

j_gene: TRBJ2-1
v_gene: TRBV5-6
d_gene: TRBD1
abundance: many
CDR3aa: CASSLRDRGNVNEQFF
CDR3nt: TGTGCCAGCAGCCTCAGGGACAGGGGGAATGTGAATGAGCAGTTCTTC

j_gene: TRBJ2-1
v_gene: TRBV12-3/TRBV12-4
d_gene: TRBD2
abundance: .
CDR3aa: CASSLSPGLAGVEQFF
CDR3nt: TGTGCCAGCAGTTTGTCTCCGGGACTAGCGGGAGTTGAGCAGTTCTTC

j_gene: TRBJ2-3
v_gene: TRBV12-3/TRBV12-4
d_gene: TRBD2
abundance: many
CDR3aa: CATLGEGRTDTQYF
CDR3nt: TGTGCCACCCTTGGGGAGGGTCGCACAGATACGCAGTATTTT

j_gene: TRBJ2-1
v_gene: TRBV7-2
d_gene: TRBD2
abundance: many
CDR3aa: CASSLGREYNEQFF
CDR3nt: TGTGCCAGCAGCTTAGGGCGGGAGTACAATGAGCAGTTCTTC

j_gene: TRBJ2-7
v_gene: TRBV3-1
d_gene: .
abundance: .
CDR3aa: CASSQGVRPYEQYF
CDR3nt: TGTGCCAGCAGCCAAGGGGTCCGTCCCTACGAGCAGTACTTC

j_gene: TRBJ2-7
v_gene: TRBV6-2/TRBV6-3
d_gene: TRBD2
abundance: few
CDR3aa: CASTSGTYEQYF
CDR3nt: TGTGCCAGCACTAGCGGAACCTACGAGCAGTACTTC

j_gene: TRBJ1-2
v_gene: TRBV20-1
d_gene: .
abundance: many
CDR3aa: CSALGNGYGYTF
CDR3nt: TGCAGTGCTCTTGGGAATGGCTATGGCTACACCTTC

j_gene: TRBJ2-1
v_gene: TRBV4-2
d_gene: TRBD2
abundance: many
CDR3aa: CASSQDIGGRRNEQFF
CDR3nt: TGTGCCAGCAGCCAAGATATTGGCGGGAGGCGCAATGAGCAGTTCTTC

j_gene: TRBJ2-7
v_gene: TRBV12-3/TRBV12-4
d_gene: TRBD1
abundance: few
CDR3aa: CASSPRGLADYEQYF
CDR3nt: TGTGCCAGCAGTCCCAGGGGGCTCGCCGACTACGAGCAGTACTTC

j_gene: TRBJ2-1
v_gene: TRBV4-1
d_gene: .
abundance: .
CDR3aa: CASSPAVATKQFF
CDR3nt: TGCGCCAGCAGCCCAGCGGTAGCGACGAAGCAGTTCTTC

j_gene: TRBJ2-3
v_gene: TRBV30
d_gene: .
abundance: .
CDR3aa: CAWSVRQDTQYF
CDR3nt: TGTGCCTGGAGTGTACGACAGGATACGCAGTATTTT

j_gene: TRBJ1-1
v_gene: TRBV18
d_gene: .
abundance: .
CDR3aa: CASSPGGNWAFF
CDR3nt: TGTGCCAGCTCACCAGGTGGCAATTGGGCTTTCTTT

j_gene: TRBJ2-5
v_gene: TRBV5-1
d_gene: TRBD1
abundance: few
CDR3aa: CASSVGTEETQYF
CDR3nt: TGCGCCAGCAGCGTCGGGACAGAAGAGACCCAGTACTTC

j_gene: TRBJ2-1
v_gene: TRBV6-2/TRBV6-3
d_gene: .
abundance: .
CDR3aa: CASRRGPGAGALIYSYNEQFF
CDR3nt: TGTGCCAGTAGAAGGGGGCCTGGAGCGGGAGCGCTGATATACTCCTACAATGAGCAGTTCTTC

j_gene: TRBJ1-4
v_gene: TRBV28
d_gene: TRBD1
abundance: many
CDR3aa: CASSPTGQGRREKLFF
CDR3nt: TGTGCCAGCAGTCCGACAGGGCAGGGGAGGAGGGAAAAACTGTTTTTT